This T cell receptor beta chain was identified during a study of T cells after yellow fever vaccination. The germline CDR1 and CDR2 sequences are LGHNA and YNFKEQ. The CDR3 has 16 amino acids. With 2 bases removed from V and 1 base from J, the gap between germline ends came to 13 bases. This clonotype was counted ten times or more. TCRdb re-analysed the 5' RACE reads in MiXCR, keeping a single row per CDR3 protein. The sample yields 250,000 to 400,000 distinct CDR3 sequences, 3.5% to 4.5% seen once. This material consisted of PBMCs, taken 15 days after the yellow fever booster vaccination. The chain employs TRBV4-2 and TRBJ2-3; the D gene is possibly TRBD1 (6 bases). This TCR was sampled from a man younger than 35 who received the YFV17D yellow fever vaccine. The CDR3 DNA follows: TGTGCCAGCAGCCAACAGGGGCCCCCCGGCACAGATACGCAGTATTTT. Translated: CASSQQGPPGTDTQYF.